This TCR beta chain is from a study of cytomegalovirus exposure and HLA in healthy donors. Germline values: CDR1 MGHDK, CDR2 SYGVNS. This CDR3 comprises 15 residues. The trim removed 1 base at V and 7 bases at J, leaving 6 bases unmatched. The repertoire was sequenced with immunoSEQ multiplex PCR; TCRdb's copy has only in-frame clones and lacks some. This sample has some 83,000 clones, with 94% found just once. This rearrangement joins TRBV25-1 to TRBJ2-2, with 7 bases identical to TRBD2. The TCR comes from a woman aged 18 to 35 in good health and CMV-seropositive. The material sequenced was PBMCs. DNA of the CDR3: TGTGCCAGCAGTGAATTGGGAGGGATTGGCGGGGAGCTGTTTTTT. Its protein product is CASSELGGIGGELFF. The whole variable domain, filled in from reference TRBV25-1 and TRBJ2-2, reads EADIYQTPRYLVIGTGKKITLECSQTMGHDKMYWYQQDPGMELHLIHYSYGVNSTEKGDLSSESTVSRIRTEHFPLTLESARPSHTSQYLCASSELGGIGGELFFGEGSRLTVL.